These 3 T cell receptor beta chains originate from one sample sequenced in a study of blood T cell repertoires in COVID-19. Profiled with immunoSEQ multiplex PCR; TCRdb holds only in-frame clones, not every one. Of about 310,000 clones listed, more than 75% were seen once; the top ten hold 1%. Source material: peripheral blood. The receptors derive from a man aged 45-65 years with active or convalescent COVID-19.

The chain joins TRBV30 to TRBJ1-4; 7 nucleotides match TRBD1. The CDR3 sequence is 14 residues long. V trimming: 3 bases; J trimming: 0 bases; junction bases outside the gene matches: 1. CDR1 and CDR2 from the germline V gene are GTSNPN and SVGIG (reference sequence). The CDR3 DNA reads TGTGCCTGGAGGGGGACAGCAACTAATGAAAAACTGTTTTTT. It specifies CAWRGTATNEKLFF.

The genes are TRBV6-1 and TRBJ2-5, with TRBD1 as a possible D gene (6 bases). The CDR3 runs 13 residues. CDR1 and CDR2 (germline): MNHNS, SASEGT. Trimming left V 3 bases short and J 2 bases short, with 7 bases between. CDR3 sequence (DNA): TGTGCCAGCAGTGACCAGGGGCAAGAGACCCAGTACTTC. Translating it yields CASSDQGQETQYF.

The rearrangement joins TRBV4-1 to TRBJ2-1, with D unresolved. Between the trimmed V and J ends, which lost 0 bases and 15 bases, there was a span of 15 bases. Germline V gene sequence: CDR1 MGHRA, CDR2 YSYEKL. The CDR3 is 13 amino acids. The CDR3 sequence is CASSQDWYTRGFF. CDR3 in DNA: TGCGCCAGCAGCCAAGATTGGTACACCCGTGGGTTCTTC.